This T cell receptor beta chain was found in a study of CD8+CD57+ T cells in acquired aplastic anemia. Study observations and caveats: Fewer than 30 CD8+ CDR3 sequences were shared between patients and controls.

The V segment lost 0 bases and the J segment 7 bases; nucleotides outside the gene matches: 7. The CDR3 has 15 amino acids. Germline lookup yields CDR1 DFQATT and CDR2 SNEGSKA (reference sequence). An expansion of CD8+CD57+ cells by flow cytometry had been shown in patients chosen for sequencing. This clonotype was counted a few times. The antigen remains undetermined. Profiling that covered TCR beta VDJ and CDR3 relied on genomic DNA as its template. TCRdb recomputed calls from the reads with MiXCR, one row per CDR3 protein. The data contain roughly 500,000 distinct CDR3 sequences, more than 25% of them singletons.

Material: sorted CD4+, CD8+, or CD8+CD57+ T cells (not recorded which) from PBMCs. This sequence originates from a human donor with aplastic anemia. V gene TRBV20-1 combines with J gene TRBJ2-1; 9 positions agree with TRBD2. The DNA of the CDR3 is TGCAGTGCTAGAGATCGGCTAGCGGGAAGGAATGAGCAGTTCTTC. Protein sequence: CSARDRLAGRNEQFF.